This TCR beta chain comes out of a study of identical twins. Whole-study findings and limits: Cord blood's abundant beta clonotypes had fewer insertions, unlike memory repertoires. Out-of-frame alpha sequences shared by twins showed excess low generation probability. Zero-insertion results could be subject to partial confounding by invariant MAIT and iNKT cells.

TCRdb redid the calling of the 5' RACE reads with MiXCR, one entry per CDR3 protein. Of 1,800,000 or so distinct CDR3 sequences in the sample, less than 35% were seen once. Concerning this clonotype: Its antigen is unknown.

Germline V lookup: CDR1 SGHRS, CDR2 YFSETQ. Trimming left V 0 bases short and J 2 bases short, with 12 bases between. CDR3 size: 16 residues. The chain joins TRBV5-1 to TRBJ1-5; D uncertain. This receptor was taken from a newborn girl in good health. Sequenced: cord blood. The CDR3 coding sequence is TGCGCCAGCAGCTTGGGTGGCTTAATAGGCAATCAGCCCCAGCATTTT. Its translation: CASSLGGLIGNQPQHF.